This is a list of T cell receptor beta chains from one sample in a study of blood T cell repertoires in COVID-19. Sequencing was performed with immunoSEQ multiplex PCR; in TCRdb, only in-frame clones are kept and a portion is missing. The table lists 25,000 to 35,000 clones, 89% of them singletons. Sequenced material: peripheral blood. These receptors were taken from a human donor in a cohort sampled during active COVID-19. Both conserved end residues are part of each CDR3. The D gene is left open where the match is weak. Clone size is not always given. Where it is, it says once, few, many or a class for expanded clones.

>-|TRBD1|TRBJ2-7|TRBV6-2/TRBV6-3
TGTGCCAGCAGTTTCGGGACAGGGACCGAGCAGTACTTC
CASSFGTGTEQYF
>once|-|TRBJ1-5|TRBV19
TGTGCCAGTAGTAATCTCCAGGCAGTGCTCAATCAGCCCCAGCATTTT
CASSNLQAVLNQPQHF
>once|TRBD2|TRBJ2-3|TRBV10-3
TGTGCCATCAGTGATGGGAATAGCGGGGCAGATACGCAGTATTTT
CAISDGNSGADTQYF
>-|-|TRBJ2-3|TRBV5-1
TGCGCCAGCAGCCAGGGGACGGCGGGTGCAGATACGCAGTATTTT
CASSQGTAGADTQYF
>once|TRBD1|TRBJ2-5|TRBV5-4
TGTGCCAGCAGCAACAGGACAGGGCAAGAGACCCAGTACTTC
CASSNRTGQETQYF
>-|-|TRBJ1-3|TRBV28
TGTGCCAGCAGCGGGGGAACTGGAAACACCATATATTTT
CASSGGTGNTIYF
>-|-|TRBJ1-1|TRBV7-2
TGTGCCAGCGGCCAACGCGGAAGGAACACTGAAGCTTTCTTT
CASGQRGRNTEAFF
>-|-|TRBJ2-1|TRBV7-2
TGTGCCAGCAGCTGGCCCGTGGGCAGGGTGATGGACGCGAATGAGCAGTTCTTC
CASSWPVGRVMDANEQFF
>-|TRBD1|TRBJ1-1|TRBV5-6
TGTGCCAGCAGCTTGGGACAGGGGACCACTGAAGCTTTCTTT
CASSLGQGTTEAFF
>few|TRBD1|TRBJ1-5|TRBV4-2
TGTGCCAGCAGCCAGGGAGACAGGGAAAGGGATCGGCCCCAGCATTTT
CASSQGDRERDRPQHF
>once|TRBD2|TRBJ2-2|TRBV9
TGTGCCAGCAGCTGGACTAGCGGGACCGGGGAGCTGTTTTTT
CASSWTSGTGELFF
>-|-|TRBJ1-3|TRBV10-3
TGTGCCATCAGGCGGGACCCTAACGAGATGATCTCTGGAAACACCATATATTTT
CAIRRDPNEMISGNTIYF
>-|TRBD2|TRBJ2-3|TRBV2
TGTGCCAGCAGTGAAGCGCGGGCTAGCGGTACGCAGTATTTT
CASSEARASGTQYF
>-|-|TRBJ2-7|TRBV28
TGTGCCAGCAGGACAAGCGGTCAATACGAGCAGTACTTC
CASRTSGQYEQYF
>-|TRBD1|TRBJ2-7|TRBV11-2
TGTGCCAGCAGCGCGGACAGGGGGGCCCACGAGCAGTACTTC
CASSADRGAHEQYF
>once|-|TRBJ1-1|TRBV6-5
TGTGCCAGCAGAACAGGGATGAACACTGAAGCTTTCTTT
CASRTGMNTEAFF
>-|-|TRBJ2-1|TRBV6-6
TGTGCCAGCAGTCTTCAAAAAGGGGTAGCTTCCCTCAATGAGCAGTTCTTC
CASSLQKGVASLNEQFF
>-|-|TRBJ1-5|TRBV7-2
TGTGCCAGCAGCTTAGGATATCTAAGCAATCAGCCCCAGCATTTT
CASSLGYLSNQPQHF
>-|TRBD2|TRBJ2-7|TRBV7-9
TGTGCCAGCAGCTTAGAGGTGGCGGGGGAGATCTACGAGCAGTACTTC
CASSLEVAGEIYEQYF
>-|TRBD1|TRBJ1-2|TRBV5-4
TGTGCCAGCAGCCGCCCAGGCGGGACAGTGGGTGAAGGCTACACCTTC
CASSRPGGTVGEGYTF
>-|-|TRBJ2-5|TRBV5-4
TGTGCCAGCAGCCTCCTAGATTCCGAGACCCAGTACTTC
CASSLLDSETQYF
>-|-|TRBJ2-5|TRBV7-2
TGTGCCAGCAGCTTTGACGGGATTGGGGCCCAGTACTTC
CASSFDGIGAQYF
>-|-|TRBJ1-4|TRBV5-6
TGTGCCAGCAGCTTGCGAGACATTAATGAAAAACTGTTTTTT
CASSLRDINEKLFF
>-|TRBD1|TRBJ1-2|TRBV7-2
TGTGCCAGCAGCCTTGGGACAGTCACTAACTATGGCTACACCTTC
CASSLGTVTNYGYTF
>-|-|TRBJ1-2|TRBV5-4
TGTGCCAGCAGGGCCCCTGGACAGAACAACTATGGCTACACCTTC
CASRAPGQNNYGYTF
>-|-|TRBJ1-3|TRBV29-1
TGCAGCGTTGAAGAAGTTGGGCAGGGGAGCCCGGGAAACACCATATATTTT
CSVEEVGQGSPGNTIYF